This T cell receptor (beta chain) came from a study of T cells in Graves' hyperthyroidism and ophthalmopathy. The CDR3 runs 10 residues. The germline V and J ends were trimmed by 5 bases and 9 bases, with 7 bases remaining between them. Amplified TCR beta CDR3 regions derived from RNA transcripts. TCR CDR3 regions were first amplified by RT-PCR with HTBI primers. TCRdb reanalysed the multiplex PCR reads using MiXCR and keeps one entry per CDR3 protein. The sample yields approximately 610,000 distinct CDR3 sequences, 14% to 15% seen once. A note on this clonotype: Its specificity is unknown.

The study's findings and limits: For ophthalmopathy, model prediction preceded onset by a median about 6.2 months.

The source is a middle-aged woman with Graves' ophthalmopathy. V gene TRBV12-3 or TRBV12-4 combines with J gene TRBJ2-5; D gene unclear. The sequenced sample was blood. The CDR3 bases are TGTGCCAGCAGTGGGGTGTCCCAGTACTTC. Protein product: CASSGVSQYF.